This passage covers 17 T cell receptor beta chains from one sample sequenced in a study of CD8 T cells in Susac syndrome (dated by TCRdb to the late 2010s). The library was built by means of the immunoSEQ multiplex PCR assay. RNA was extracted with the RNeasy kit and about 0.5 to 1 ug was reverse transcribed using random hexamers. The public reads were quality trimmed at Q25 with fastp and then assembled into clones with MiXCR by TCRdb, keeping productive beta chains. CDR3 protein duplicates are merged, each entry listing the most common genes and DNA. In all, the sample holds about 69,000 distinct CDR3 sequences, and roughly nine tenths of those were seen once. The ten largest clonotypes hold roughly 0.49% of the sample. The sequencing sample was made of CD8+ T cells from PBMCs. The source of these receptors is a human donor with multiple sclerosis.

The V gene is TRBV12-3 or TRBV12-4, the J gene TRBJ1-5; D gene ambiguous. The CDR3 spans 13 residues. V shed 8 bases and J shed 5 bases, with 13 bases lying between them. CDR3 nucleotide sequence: TGTGCCAGCCAATCGACCAAGGATCAGCCCCAGCATTTT. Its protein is CASQSTKDQPQHF.

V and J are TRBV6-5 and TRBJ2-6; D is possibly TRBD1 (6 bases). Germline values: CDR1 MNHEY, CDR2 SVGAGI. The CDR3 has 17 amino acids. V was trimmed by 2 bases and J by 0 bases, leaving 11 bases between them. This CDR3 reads CASSYGQSPSGANVLTF. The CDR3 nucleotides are TGTGCCAGCAGTTACGGACAGAGCCCCTCTGGGGCCAACGTCCTGACTTTC.

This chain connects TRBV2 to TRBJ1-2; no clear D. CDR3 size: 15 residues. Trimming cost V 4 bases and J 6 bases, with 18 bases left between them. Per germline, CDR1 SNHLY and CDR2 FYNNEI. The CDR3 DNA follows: TGTGCCAGCAGTGGTAGAAGTCCCTGGTGGGATGGCTACACCTTC. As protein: CASSGRSPWWDGYTF.

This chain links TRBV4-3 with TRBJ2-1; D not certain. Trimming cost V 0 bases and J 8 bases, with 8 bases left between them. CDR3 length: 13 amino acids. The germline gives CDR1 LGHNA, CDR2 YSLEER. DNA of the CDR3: TGCGCCAGCAGCCAAGATTCGGACGATGAGCAGTTCTTC. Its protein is CASSQDSDDEQFF.

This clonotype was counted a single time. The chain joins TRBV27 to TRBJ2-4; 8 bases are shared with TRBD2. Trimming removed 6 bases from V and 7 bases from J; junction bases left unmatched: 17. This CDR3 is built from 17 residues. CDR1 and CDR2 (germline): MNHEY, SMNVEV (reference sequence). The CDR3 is CASSLSRGGGPGNIQYF. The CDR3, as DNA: TGTGCCAGCAGCCTCTCTAGGGGCGGGGGGCCGGGTAACATTCAGTACTTC.

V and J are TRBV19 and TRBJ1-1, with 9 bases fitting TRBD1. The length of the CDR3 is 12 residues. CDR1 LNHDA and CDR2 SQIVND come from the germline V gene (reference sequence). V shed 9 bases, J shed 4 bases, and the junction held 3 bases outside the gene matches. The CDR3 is CASVQGATEAFF. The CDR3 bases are TGTGCCAGCGTACAGGGGGCCACTGAAGCTTTCTTT.

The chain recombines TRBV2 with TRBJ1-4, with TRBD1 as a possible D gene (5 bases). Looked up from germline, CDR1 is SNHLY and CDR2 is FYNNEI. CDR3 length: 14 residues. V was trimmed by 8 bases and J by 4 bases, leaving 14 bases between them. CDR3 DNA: TGTGCCAGCCGTGGACGGGACGTTAATGAAAAACTGTTTTTT. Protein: CASRGRDVNEKLFF.

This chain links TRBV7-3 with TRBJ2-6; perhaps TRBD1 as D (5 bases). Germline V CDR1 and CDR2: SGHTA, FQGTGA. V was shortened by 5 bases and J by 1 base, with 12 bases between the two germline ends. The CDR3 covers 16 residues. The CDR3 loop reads CASSEDRSSGANVLTF. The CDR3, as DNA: TGTGCCAGCAGCGAAGACAGATCTTCTGGGGCCAACGTCCTGACTTTC.

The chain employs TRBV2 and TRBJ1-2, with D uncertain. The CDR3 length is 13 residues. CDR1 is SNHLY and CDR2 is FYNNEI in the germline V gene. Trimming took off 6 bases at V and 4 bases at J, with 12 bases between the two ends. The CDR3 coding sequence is TGTGCCAGCAGCGGAATCGGGGTCTATGGCTACACCTTC. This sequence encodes CASSGIGVYGYTF.

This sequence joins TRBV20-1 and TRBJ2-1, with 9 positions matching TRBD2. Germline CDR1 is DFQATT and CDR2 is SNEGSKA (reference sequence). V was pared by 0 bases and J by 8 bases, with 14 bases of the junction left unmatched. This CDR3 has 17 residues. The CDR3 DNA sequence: TGCAGTGCTAGAGAAAAGGGAGTTAGCGGGAGTTTCTATGAGCAGTTCTTC. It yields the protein CSAREKGVSGSFYEQFF.

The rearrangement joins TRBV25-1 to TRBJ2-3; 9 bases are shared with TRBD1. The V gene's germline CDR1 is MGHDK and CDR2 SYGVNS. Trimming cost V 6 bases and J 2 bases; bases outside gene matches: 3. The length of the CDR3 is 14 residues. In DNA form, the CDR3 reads TGTGCCAGCAGGGACAGGGGATACACAGATACGCAGTATTTT. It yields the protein CASRDRGYTDTQYF.

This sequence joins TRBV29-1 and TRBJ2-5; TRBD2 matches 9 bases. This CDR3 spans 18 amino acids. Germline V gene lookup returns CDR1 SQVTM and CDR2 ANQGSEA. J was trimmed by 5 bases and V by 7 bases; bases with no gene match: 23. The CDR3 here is CSADNFASGGREGETQYF. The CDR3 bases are TGCAGCGCCGACAACTTCGCCAGCGGGGGGCGGGAGGGCGAGACCCAGTACTTC.

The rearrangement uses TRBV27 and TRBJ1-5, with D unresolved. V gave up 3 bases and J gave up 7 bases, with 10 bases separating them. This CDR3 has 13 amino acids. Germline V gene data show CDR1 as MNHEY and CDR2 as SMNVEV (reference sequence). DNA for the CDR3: TGTGCCAGCAGTTTCCAGTTGGGACAGCCCCAGCATTTT. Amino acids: CASSFQLGQPQHF.

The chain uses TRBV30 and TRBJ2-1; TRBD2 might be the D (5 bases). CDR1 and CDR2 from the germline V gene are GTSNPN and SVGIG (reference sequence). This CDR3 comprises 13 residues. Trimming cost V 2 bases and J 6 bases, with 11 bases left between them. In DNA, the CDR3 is TGTGCCTGGAGTAGCGGTTGGGTCAATGAGCAGTTCTTC. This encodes CAWSSGWVNEQFF.

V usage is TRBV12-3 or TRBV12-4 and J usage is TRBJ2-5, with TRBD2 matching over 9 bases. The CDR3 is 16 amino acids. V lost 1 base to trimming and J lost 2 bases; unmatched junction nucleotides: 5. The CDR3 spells CASSLGLTSGQETQYF. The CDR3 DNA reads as TGTGCCAGCAGTTTAGGGCTGACTAGCGGTCAAGAGACCCAGTACTTC.

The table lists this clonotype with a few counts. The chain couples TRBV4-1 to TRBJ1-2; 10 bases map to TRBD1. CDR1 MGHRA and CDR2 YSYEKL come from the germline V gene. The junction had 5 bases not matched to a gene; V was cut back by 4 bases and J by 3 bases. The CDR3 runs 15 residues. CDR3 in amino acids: CASSLGTGVDYGYTF. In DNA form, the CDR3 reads TGCGCCAGCAGCCTGGGGACAGGGGTCGACTATGGCTACACCTTC.

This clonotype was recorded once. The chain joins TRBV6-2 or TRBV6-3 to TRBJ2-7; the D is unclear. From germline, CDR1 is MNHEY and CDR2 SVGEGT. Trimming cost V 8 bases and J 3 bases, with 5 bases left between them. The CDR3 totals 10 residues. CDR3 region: CASSNYEQYF. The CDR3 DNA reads TGTGCCAGCTCCAACTACGAGCAGTACTTC.